One TCR beta chain is described in this entry. Its antigen remains unknown. The sample's time point: patch test 1, 2 weeks after DPC sensitization. Documented treatment: therapeutic diphenylcyclopropenone sensitization with weekly scalp DPC. The CDR3 consists of 16 residues. The V gene end was trimmed by 5 bases and the J gene end by 3 bases; junction bases not matched to a gene: 4. CDR1 and CDR2 from the germline V gene are MNHEY and SMNVEV (reference sequence). The entry originates in a study of human T cells and chemical hapten exposure. Study-level information: The scalp of each patient received a weekly diphenylcyclopropenone dose for the full roughly 25-week study. Patients, a majority of them female, were diagnosed with alopecia areata, totalis or universalis. Overall study findings and caveats: Relative to control repertoires, expanded TCRs gave rise to significantly more large CDR3 similarity clusters.

Original handling: Sample TCR totals centred on a median of around 96,000, ranging about 20,000 to 690,600. MiXCR was run by TCRdb on the RACE reads, yielding one entry per CDR3 protein. The V and J calls and clone size are TCRdb's, not the authors'. The table shows about 100,000 distinct CDR3 sequences, with approximately 10% occurring only once. The sample in question was whole blood, obtained in connection with sensitization to the hapten diphenylcyclopropenone (DPC). This chain joins TRBV27 and TRBJ2-3; 14 bases line up with TRBD2. This receptor was identified in a woman between 40 and 50 years old with alopecia areata. Some clones in this sample may be carry-over from other donors' samples. CDR3 protein: CASSRLAGGPTDTQYF. CDR3 DNA sequence: TGTGCCAGCAGTAGACTAGCGGGAGGGCCGACAGATACGCAGTATTTT.